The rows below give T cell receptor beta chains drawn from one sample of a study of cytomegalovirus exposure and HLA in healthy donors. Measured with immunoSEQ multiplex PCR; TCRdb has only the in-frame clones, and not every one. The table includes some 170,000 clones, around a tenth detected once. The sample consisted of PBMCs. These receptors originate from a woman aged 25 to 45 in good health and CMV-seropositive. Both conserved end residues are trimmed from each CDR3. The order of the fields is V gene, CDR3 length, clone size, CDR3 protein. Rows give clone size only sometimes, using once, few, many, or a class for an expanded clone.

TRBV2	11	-	ASSGRATGELF
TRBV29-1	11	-	SVGSFGRAEQY
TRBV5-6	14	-	ASSLRWGLAKNIQY
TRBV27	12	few	ASSTGLAADTQY
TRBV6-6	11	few	ASSYTGEQPQH
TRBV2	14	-	ASRRISGSSYNEQF
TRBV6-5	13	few	ASTNRAPGRETQY
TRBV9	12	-	ASSVGGGPKEQY
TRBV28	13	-	ASSPWEGSSYGYT
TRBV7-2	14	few	ASSLNDIRTNEKLF
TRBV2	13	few	ASSMQGVTNTEAF
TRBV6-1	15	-	ASREQIRATYQETQY
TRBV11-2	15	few	ASSWGPGTGVTGELF
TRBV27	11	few	ASSPWTGGRAF
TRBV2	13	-	ASSTDRGDYNEQF
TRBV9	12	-	ASSATVVTGELF
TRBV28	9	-	ASSRSYEQY
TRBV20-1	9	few	SARRSYEQY
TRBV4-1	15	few	ASSQLQGARSTDTQY
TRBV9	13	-	ASSVVGGGADTQY
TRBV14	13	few	ASSQLYGRSTEAF
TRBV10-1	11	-	ASSESAGYPLH
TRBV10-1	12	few	ASSGLAGGREQF
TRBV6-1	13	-	ASRAPGQGLDEQY
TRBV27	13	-	ASSFNRGRDQPQH
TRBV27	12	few	ASSLTRANTEAF
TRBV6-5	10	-	AVRGGSYGYT
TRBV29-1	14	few	SVGIGLAGAKDTQY
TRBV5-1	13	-	ASSQTSGRGNEQF
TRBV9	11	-	ASSVAGTGELF
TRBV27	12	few	ASSVTGYLYEQY
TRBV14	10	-	ASSPDGGGYT
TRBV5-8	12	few	ASTPWTGAGEQY
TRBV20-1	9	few	SGLLYNEQF
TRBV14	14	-	ASSQLLGAGAYEQY
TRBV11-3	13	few	ASSLDNSGHTEAF